The text below deals with one TCR beta chain. The data were produced by immunoSEQ multiplex PCR, yet TCRdb's version contains in-frame clones alone and is incomplete. The sample holds about 130,000 clones, about 80% seen once. The sample originates from a study of cytotoxic CD8 clonotypes in ibrutinib-treated CLL. Background on the study: Responses: approximately 25 partial, 2 complete; after median around 68 months, around 15 stayed remitted, around twelve progressed.

CDR1 is LGHNA, CDR2 YNFKEQ, per germline. The CDR3 runs to 13 residues. V lost 7 bases to trimming and J lost 0 bases, with 6 bases between them. This specimen consisted of PBMCs, obtained after 12 months of ibrutinib treatment. The TCR originated in a human donor with chronic lymphocytic leukemia. This chain uses TRBV4-2 with TRBJ2-2; possible D gene TRBD2, 5 bases. CDR3 nucleotides: TGTGCCAGCACCGGGACGAACACCGGGGAGCTGTTTTTT. Translating it yields CASTGTNTGELFF.